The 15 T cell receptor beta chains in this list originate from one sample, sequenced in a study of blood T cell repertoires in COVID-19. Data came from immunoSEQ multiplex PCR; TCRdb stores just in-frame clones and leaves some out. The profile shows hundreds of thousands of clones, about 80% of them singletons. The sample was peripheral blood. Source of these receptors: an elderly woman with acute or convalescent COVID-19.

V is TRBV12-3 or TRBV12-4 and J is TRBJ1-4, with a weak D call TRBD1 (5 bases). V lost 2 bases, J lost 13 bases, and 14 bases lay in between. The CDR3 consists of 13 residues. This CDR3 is CASSLSQGKGLFF. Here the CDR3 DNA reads TGTGCCAGCAGTTTAAGTCAGGGTAAGGGACTGTTTTTT.

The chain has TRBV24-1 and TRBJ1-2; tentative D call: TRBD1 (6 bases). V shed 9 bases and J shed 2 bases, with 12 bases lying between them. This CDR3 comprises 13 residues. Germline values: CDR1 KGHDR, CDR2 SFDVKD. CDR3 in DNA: TGTGCCACCTCAACGGACAGAAACTATGGCTACACCTTC. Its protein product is CATSTDRNYGYTF.

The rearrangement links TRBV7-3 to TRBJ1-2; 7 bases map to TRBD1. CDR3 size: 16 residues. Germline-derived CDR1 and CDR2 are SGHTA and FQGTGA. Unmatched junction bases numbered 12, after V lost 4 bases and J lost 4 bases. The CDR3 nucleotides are TGTGCCAGCAGCTCCCAGGCAGCAGGGGGGATCTATGGCTACACCTTC. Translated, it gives CASSSQAAGGIYGYTF.

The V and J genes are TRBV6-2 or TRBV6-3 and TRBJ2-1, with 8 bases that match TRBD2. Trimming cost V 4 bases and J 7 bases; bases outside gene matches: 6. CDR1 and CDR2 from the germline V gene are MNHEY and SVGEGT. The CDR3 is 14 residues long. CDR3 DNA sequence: TGTGCCAGCAGTTCAAGGACTAGCATAAATGAGCAGTTCTTC. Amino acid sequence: CASSSRTSINEQFF.

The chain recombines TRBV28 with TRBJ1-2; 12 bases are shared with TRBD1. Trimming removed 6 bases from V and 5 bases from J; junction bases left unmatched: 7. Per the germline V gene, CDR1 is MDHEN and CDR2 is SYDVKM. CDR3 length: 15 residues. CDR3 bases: TGTGCCAGCAGATTCCGGGACAGGGGGCTTTATGGCTACACCTTC. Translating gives CASRFRDRGLYGYTF.

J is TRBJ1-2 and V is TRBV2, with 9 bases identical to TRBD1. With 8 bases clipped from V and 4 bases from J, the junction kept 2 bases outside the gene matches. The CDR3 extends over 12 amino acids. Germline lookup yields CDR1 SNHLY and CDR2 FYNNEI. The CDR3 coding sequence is TGTGCCAGCGGACAGGGGACCTATGGCTACACCTTC. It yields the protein CASGQGTYGYTF.

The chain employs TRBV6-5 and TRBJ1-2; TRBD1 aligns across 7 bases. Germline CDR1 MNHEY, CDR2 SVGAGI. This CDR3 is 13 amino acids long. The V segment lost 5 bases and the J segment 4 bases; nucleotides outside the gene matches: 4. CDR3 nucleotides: TGTGCCAGCAGTCATAGACAGGGCTATGGCTACACCTTC. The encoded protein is CASSHRQGYGYTF.

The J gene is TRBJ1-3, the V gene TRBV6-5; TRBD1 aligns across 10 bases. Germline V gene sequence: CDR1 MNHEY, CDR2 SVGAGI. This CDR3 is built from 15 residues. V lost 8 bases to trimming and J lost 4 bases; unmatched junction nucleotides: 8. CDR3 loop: CASPGTGVSGNTIYF. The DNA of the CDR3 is TGTGCCAGCCCCGGGACAGGGGTGTCCGGAAACACCATATATTTT.

The CDR3 coding sequence is TGTGCCAGCAGCGGCGCATCGGGACAGGGGACCGGGGAGCTGTTTTTT. The encoded protein is CASSGASGQGTGELFF. The chain is built from TRBV5-5 and TRBJ2-2, with 10 positions matching TRBD1. Trimming removed 4 bases from V and 5 bases from J; junction bases left unmatched: 8. The CDR3 contains 16 residues. Germline V gene sequence: CDR1 SGHKS, CDR2 YYEKEE (reference sequence).

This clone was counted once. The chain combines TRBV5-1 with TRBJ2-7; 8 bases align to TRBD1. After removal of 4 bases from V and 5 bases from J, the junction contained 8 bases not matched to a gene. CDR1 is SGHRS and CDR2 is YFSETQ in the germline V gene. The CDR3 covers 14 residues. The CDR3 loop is CASSPGQVNDEQYF. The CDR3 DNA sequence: TGCGCCAGCAGCCCGGGACAGGTTAATGACGAGCAGTACTTC.

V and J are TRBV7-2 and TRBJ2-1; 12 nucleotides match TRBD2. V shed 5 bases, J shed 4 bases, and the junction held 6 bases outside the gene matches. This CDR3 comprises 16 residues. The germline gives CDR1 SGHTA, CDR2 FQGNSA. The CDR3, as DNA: TGTGCCAGCAGCCCTCCGGGACTAGCGGGTTACAATGAGCAGTTCTTC. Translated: CASSPPGLAGYNEQFF.

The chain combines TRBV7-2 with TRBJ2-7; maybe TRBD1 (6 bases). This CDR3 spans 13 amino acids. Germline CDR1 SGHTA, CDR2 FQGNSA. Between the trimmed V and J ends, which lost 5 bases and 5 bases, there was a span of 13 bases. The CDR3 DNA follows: TGTGCCAGCAGCAGGAACAGGGTGGACGAGCAGTACTTC. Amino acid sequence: CASSRNRVDEQYF.

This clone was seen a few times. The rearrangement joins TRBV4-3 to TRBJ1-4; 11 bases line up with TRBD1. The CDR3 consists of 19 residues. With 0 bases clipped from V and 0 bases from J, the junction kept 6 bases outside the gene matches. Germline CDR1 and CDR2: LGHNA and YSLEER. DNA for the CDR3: TGCGCCAGCAGCCAAGATATCTGGGGACAGGGGGCAACTAATGAAAAACTGTTTTTT. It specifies CASSQDIWGQGATNEKLFF.

The CDR3 nucleotides are TGTGCCAGCTCACTGGGGACTAGCGGGGGCCCCTACGAGCAGTACTTC. Amino acids: CASSLGTSGGPYEQYF. This chain uses TRBV18 with TRBJ2-7; 14 nucleotides agree with TRBD2. V trimming: 4 bases; J trimming: 2 bases; junction bases outside the gene matches: 4. Germline CDR1 KGHSH, CDR2 LQKENI. This CDR3 spans 16 amino acids.

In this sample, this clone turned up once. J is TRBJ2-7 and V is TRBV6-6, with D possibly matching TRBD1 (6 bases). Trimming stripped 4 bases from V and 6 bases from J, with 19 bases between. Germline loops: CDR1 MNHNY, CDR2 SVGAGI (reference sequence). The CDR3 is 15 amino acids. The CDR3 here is CASSSPGRGPREQYF. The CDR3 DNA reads TGTGCCAGCAGTTCCCCTGGCAGGGGCCCCCGCGAGCAGTACTTC.